These 2 T cell receptor beta chains share one sample of origin, sequenced in a study of T cells in tumors after PD-1 blockade. Assay used: immunoSEQ multiplex PCR; TCRdb lists only in-frame clones, some missing. The sample shows some 14,000 clones, roughly 82% of them seen only once. This sample comprised PBMCs, obtained after anti-PD-1 treatment. These receptors were obtained from a human donor with basal cell carcinoma.

The V and J genes are TRBV5-1 and TRBJ2-1, with 10 bases that match TRBD2. V lost 4 bases and J lost 6; bases outside the gene matches: 10. Germline V lookup: CDR1 SGHRS, CDR2 YFSETQ. CDR3 size: 16 residues. The CDR3 DNA follows: TGCGCCAGCAGCCCCCGGGGAGCGGGGGGGCCCAATGAGCAGTTCTTC. Encoded protein: CASSPRGAGGPNEQFF. Filled out from reference TRBV5-1 and TRBJ2-1, the complete variable domain reads KAGVTQTPRYLIKTRGQQVTLSCSPISGHRSVSWYQQTPGQGLQFLFEYFSETQRNKGNFPGRFSGRQFSNSRSEMNVSTLELGDSALYLCASSPRGAGGPNEQFFGPGTRLTVL.

The V and J genes are TRBV6-5 and TRBJ2-7; the match to TRBD1 covers 7 bases. In germline, CDR1 is MNHEY, CDR2 SVGAGI. This CDR3 is 15 amino acids long. The trim removed 5 bases at V and 6 bases at J, leaving 13 bases unmatched. Here the CDR3 reads CASSPSTGTTGEQYF. CDR3 nucleotides: TGTGCCAGCAGTCCTTCGACAGGGACGACGGGCGAGCAGTACTTC.